The source of this T cell receptor beta chain is a study of blood T cell repertoires in COVID-19. After removal of 5 bases from V and 2 bases from J, the junction contained 10 bases not matched to a gene. Germline V gene data show CDR1 as SQVTM and CDR2 as ANQGSEA. The CDR3 consists of 15 residues. Individuals aged roughly 18 to 95 years were recruited from 24 US areas. Original methodology: Reference gene primers were amplified, and this amplification served to estimate nucleated cell counts. The protocol was immunoSEQ multiplex PCR, while the TCRdb copy is restricted to in-frame clones and leaves out a portion. V and J calls and clone size are as listed in that table; D and trimming were resolved from the DNA. Of 150,000 to 170,000 clones listed, roughly 80% are singletons.

The specimen was PBMCs or T cells enriched from blood (not recorded which). The sequence came from a man aged 45-65 years who had recovered from COVID-19. The V gene is TRBV29-1, the J gene TRBJ1-1; TRBD1 aligns across 8 bases. In DNA form, the CDR3 reads TGCAGCGTTCTGGACAGGGCGGGGATTAACACTGAAGCTTTCTTT. It codes for CSVLDRAGINTEAFF.